These 10 T cell receptor beta chains were all obtained from the same sample, sequenced in a study of breast tumors, draining lymph nodes, adjacent tissues. MiXCR was run by TCRdb on the multiplex PCR reads, yielding one entry per CDR3 protein. The sample includes under 250,000 distinct CDR3 sequences, roughly 30% of them seen just once. Samples came from axillary lymph nodes draining the breast cancer. Source material: axillary lymph node tissue. All receptors derive from a female donor with breast cancer. Some clones in this sample may be carry-over from other donors' samples.

This clonotype was counted ten times or more. The J gene is TRBJ1-5, the V gene TRBV6-1, with D unresolved. With 1 base removed from V and 5 bases from J, the gap between germline ends came to 12 bases. Germline V gene sequence: CDR1 MNHNS, CDR2 SASEGT. The CDR3 runs to 15 residues. The CDR3 bases are TGTGCCAGCAGTGAAGGGGTGGCCGATTATCAGCCCCAGCATTTT. Translation: CASSEGVADYQPQHF.

Comments on this clonotype: The germline gene is not matched at one end of the junction; a read error may be the cause. The CDR3 DNA reads as TGCGCCAGCAGCCAAGGAGGGATCTACGGGCAGTACTTC. Its protein product is CASSQGGIYGQYF. The chain is built from TRBV3-1 and TRBJ2-7; perhaps TRBD2 as D (6 bases). From germline, CDR1 is LGHDT and CDR2 YNNKEL (reference sequence). This CDR3 comprises 13 residues.

V usage is TRBV29-1 and J usage is TRBJ2-1; possibly TRBD2 for D (6 bases). CDR3 length: 18 amino acids. Germline values: CDR1 SQVTM, CDR2 ANQGSEA. The V end lost 4 bases, the J end lost 0 bases, and 22 bases lay between the germline ends. The CDR3 DNA reads as TGCAGCGTTGGGCCTAGCAGACGGGGAGGTAACTCCTACAATGAGCAGTTCTTC. Translating gives CSVGPSRRGGNSYNEQFF.

This clonotype was counted only a few times. A much bigger clone sits one base away, suggesting this may be a read error. The conserved phenylalanine or tryptophan is not found at the CDR3 terminus, so this likely reflects a read error. The rearrangement uses TRBV4-3 and TRBJ2-5; D gene ambiguous. This CDR3 has 14 amino acids. Germline V CDR1 and CDR2: LGHNA, YSLEER. V dropped 0 bases and J dropped 7 bases, with 12 bases sitting between them. The CDR3 sequence is CASSQDLLAGTQYL. CDR3 DNA: TGCGCCAGCAGCCAAGACCTCCTTGCCGGGACCCAGTACCTC.

This clonotype was observed many times. V gene TRBV7-9 combines with J gene TRBJ1-2, with unresolved D. The CDR3 has 12 amino acids. Deletions cut 3 bases from V and 6 bases from J, with 8 bases between. Germline assignment: CDR1 SEHNR and CDR2 FQNEAQ (reference sequence). CDR3 sequence (DNA): TGTGCCAGCAGCTTGAAGGGCGATGGCTACACCTTC. As protein: CASSLKGDGYTF. Based on the CDR3 plus reference TRBV7-9 and TRBJ1-2, the full variable domain is DTGVSQNPRHKITKRGQNVTFRCDPISEHNRLYWYRQTLGQGPEFLTYFQNEAQLEKSRLLSDRFSAERPKGSFSTLEIQRTEQGDSAMYLCASSLKGDGYTFGSGTRLTVV.

Ten or more counts support this clonotype. The chain links TRBV19 to TRBJ2-2; the D gene is possibly TRBD2 (6 bases). Looked up from germline, CDR1 is LNHDA and CDR2 is SQIVND (reference sequence). This CDR3 is built from 17 residues. V was cut by 5 bases and J by 2 bases, with 18 bases left in between. The CDR3 DNA follows: TGTGCCAGTAGTCGCAACAGCGGGCGGGGTAACACCGGGGAGCTGTTTTTT. The encoded protein is CASSRNSGRGNTGELFF.

Comments on this clonotype: A read error may be the cause here, since a much bigger clone is one base away. The chain is built from TRBV9 and TRBJ2-3, with D unclear. The CDR3 runs 14 residues. The V end lost 4 bases, the J end lost 4 bases, and 13 bases lay between the germline ends. The germline gives CDR1 SGDLS, CDR2 YYNGEE. The CDR3 nucleotides read TGTGCCAGCAGCCAAGAATGGAACGCAGATACGCAGTATTTT. It yields the protein CASSQEWNADTQYF.

In regard to this clonotype: A read error may be the cause here, since a much bigger clone is one base away. The conserved final phenylalanine or tryptophan is absent from the CDR3, which likely points to a read error. The chain couples TRBV12-3 or TRBV12-4 to TRBJ1-5, with D perhaps matching TRBD1 (5 bases). This CDR3 has 13 amino acids. V lost 6 bases, J lost 7 bases, and 13 bases lay in between. CDR3 DNA sequence: TGTGCCAGCAGCCGTAAACAGGACCAGCCCCAGCATCTT. Residues: CASSRKQDQPQHL.

This clonotype showed up many times. The chain joins TRBV9 to TRBJ2-7; the D gene is possibly TRBD2 (5 bases). The germline gives CDR1 SGDLS, CDR2 YYNGEE. The V end was cut by 3 bases, the J end by 3 bases, with 16 bases between. The CDR3 consists of 15 residues. The CDR3 spells CASSADSGLRYEQYF. The CDR3 region has the DNA TGTGCCAGCAGCGCGGACTCCGGGCTCCGCTACGAGCAGTACTTC.

The genes are TRBV10-3 and TRBJ1-1; possibly TRBD1 for D (5 bases). The CDR3 covers 13 residues. Germline CDR1 is ENHRY and CDR2 is SYGVKD. V was trimmed by 3 bases and J by 11 bases, leaving 16 bases between them. The CDR3 loop is CAISDVPGDSAFF. The CDR3 DNA is TGTGCCATCAGTGATGTCCCCGGGGACTCGGCTTTCTTT.